This T cell receptor (beta chain) was sequenced for a study of T cell repertoires in cytomegalovirus infection. Across the study: It was the public TCR beta signatures that indicated both CMV infection and matching HLA type. Findings and limits, study-wide: Adding up the frequency of public TCR beta families identified people who carried CMV plus the relevant HLA.

Via MiXCR, TCRdb re-called the reads, giving one row per CDR3 protein. This sample has fewer than 1,000,000 distinct CDR3 sequences, with under 40% found just once. This CDR3 has 18 amino acids. J gave up 1 base and V 0 bases, and 6 bases lay outside the gene matches. Germline V gene sequence: CDR1 SGHAT, CDR2 FQNNGV. With respect to this clonotype: Antigen unknown.

The sequence was obtained from a human donor in good health (CMV status not recorded). Some clones in this sample may be carry-over from other donors' samples. Sequences were derived from cultured CD8+ T cells from PBMCs, sampled from culture after CMV antigen stimulation. The chain links TRBV11-2 to TRBJ2-5; 12 bases line up with TRBD2. The CDR3 DNA is TGTGCCAGCAGCTTAGATCAACTAGCGGGGGGCTCCCAAGAGACCCAGTACTTC. It translates to CASSLDQLAGGSQETQYF.